The count of the clone carrying this T cell receptor beta chain is one. The antigen remains unidentified. The sample is drawn from a study of CD8+CD57+ T cells in acquired aplastic anemia. Study background: Sorted CD4+ and CD8+ cells gave an average of roughly 3 ug of DNA. Findings and limits, study-wide: CD8+ Simpson's diversity did not differ significantly between patients and controls. A set of twenty-nine CD8+ CDR3 sequences was shared between patients and controls, and these sequences appeared highly expressed in patients.

CD8+CD57+ cell expansion, shown by flow cytometry, had occurred in the patients selected for sequencing. At blood sampling, none of the patients had yet received therapy. Genomic DNA acted as the template from which TCR beta VDJ combination and CDR3 sequence profiling were carried out. Each CDR3 protein is one row after TCRdb ran MiXCR on the reads. The sample gives under 350,000 distinct CDR3 sequences, roughly 61% of which show up once; roughly 1.2% is in the top ten. V was shortened by 7 bases and J by 0 bases, with 10 bases between the two germline ends. CDR1 SNHLY and CDR2 FYNNEI come from the germline V gene. This CDR3 has 13 residues.

Specimen: sorted CD4+, CD8+, or CD8+CD57+ T cells (not recorded which) from PBMCs. The chain combines TRBV2 with TRBJ2-7; maybe TRBD2 (5 bases). The clonotype comes from a human donor with aplastic anemia. CDR3 coding DNA: TGTGCCAGCATGGACTTCAGCTCCTACGAGCAGTACTTC. Translating it yields CASMDFSSYEQYF.